Many counts were recorded for the clone carrying this T cell receptor beta chain. Antigen: not known. It was with unique molecular identifiers that the TCRbeta library was prepared. TCRdb itself ran the PCR reads through MiXCR, one entry per CDR3 protein. The data show roughly 500,000 distinct CDR3 sequences, 10% to 13% seen once. This sample stems from a study of T-cell reconstitution after alpha-beta-depleted transplantation in children. Findings of the study overall: The main origin of T-cell counts and diversity one year after transplant was newly produced T cells. Several patients had high TCRbeta diversity at day 60; it came from surviving recipient T cells and thymic progenitors. Expanded graft clones, several hundred of them, were reportedly the source of alpha-beta T cells about two months after transplant.

This CDR3 spans 12 amino acids. V was cut by 0 bases and J by 14 bases, with 13 bases left in between. In germline, CDR1 is SGHDT, CDR2 YYEEEE. Sequences were derived from PBMCs, sampled before TCRalphabeta/CD19-depleted stem cell transplant. The sequence was collected from a child between 2 and 9 years old with inherited bone marrow failure, due to receive a stem cell transplant. V and J are TRBV5-6 and TRBJ2-3; D is ambiguous. CDR3 DNA: TGTGCCAGCAGCTTGGCCCAAACTTCGGGGTATTTT. Protein product: CASSLAQTSGYF. Drawing the rest from reference TRBV5-6 and TRBJ2-3, the complete variable domain is DAGVTQSPTHLIKTRGQQVTLRCSPKSGHDTVSWYQQALGQGPQFIFQYYEEEERQRGNFPDRFSGHQFPNYSSELNVNALLLGDSALYLCASSLAQTSGYFGPGTRLTVL.